A selection of T cell receptor beta chains follows, all from one sample in a study of metastatic and nonmetastatic thyroid tumors. TCRdb re-called the PCR reads through MiXCR. The repertoire holds 20,000 to 25,000 clones, with around 21% as singletons. The material sequenced was blood. These TCRs come from a female donor with papillary thyroid cancer or a benign thyroid nodule (not recorded which). Some clones in this sample may be carry-over from other donors' samples. Each CDR3 is given with its conserved first and last residue. The D gene is left open where the match is weak. Some rows have no size entry. The others give once, few or many, or a class for an expanded clone.

j_call d_call clone_size v_call cdr3_aa cdr3_nt
TRBJ2-1 - few TRBV6-5 CASSLLLALYNEQFF TGTGCCAGCAGTTTGCTACTAGCACTCTACAATGAGCAGTTCTTC
TRBJ1-1 - - TRBV20-1 CSARSGVSYEAFF TGCAGTGCTAGATCAGGTGTGTCTTATGAAGCTTTCTTT
TRBJ2-1 TRBD2 - TRBV9 CASSPTSGVLNEQFF TGTGCCAGCAGTCCTACTAGCGGGGTCCTCAATGAGCAGTTCTTC
TRBJ1-2 - - TRBV7-3 CASSQDGVGCTF TGTGCCAGCAGCCAGGACGGCGTTGGCTGCACCTTC
TRBJ2-3 TRBD2 many TRBV6-1 CASLGLADDTQYF TGTGCCAGCTTGGGACTAGCGGACGATACGCAGTATTTT
TRBJ2-3 TRBD2 many TRBV28 CASTTSGRFSTDTQYF TGTGCCAGCACGACTAGCGGGAGGTTTAGCACAGATACGCAGTATTTT
TRBJ1-4 - many TRBV28 CASSLGGTEKLFF TGTGCCAGCAGCCTCGGCGGGACTGAAAAACTGTTTTTT
TRBJ1-2 - many TRBV2 CASSDHSYGYTF TGTGCCAGCAGTGATCACAGCTATGGCTACACCTTC
TRBJ2-2 - many TRBV20-1 CSAEPTGNTGELFF TGCAGTGCTGAGCCCACAGGGAACACCGGGGAGCTGTTTTTT
TRBJ1-1 - - TRBV25-1 CASSERKGSITESFF TGTGCCAGCAGTGAACGGAAGGGTAGTATCACTGAATCTTTCTTT
TRBJ2-5 - many TRBV7-3 CASSLTASETQYF TGTGCCAGCAGCTTAACTGCTAGCGAGACCCAGTACTTC
TRBJ2-3 - once TRBV20-1 CSSSGQDTDTQYF TGCAGCTCTAGCGGACAGGACACAGATACGCAGTATTTT
TRBJ2-7 TRBD2 many TRBV4-3 CASSQSQAGFYEQYF TGCGCCAGCAGCCAATCACAAGCGGGGTTCTACGAGCAGTACTTC
TRBJ2-1 TRBD2 - TRBV6-4 CASRRGTSGENEQFF TGTGCCAGCAGGAGAGGTACTAGCGGTGAGAATGAGCAGTTCTTC
TRBJ2-1 - many TRBV7-2 CASSLGSWGQSYNEQFF TGTGCCAGCAGCTTAGGGTCCTGGGGTCAGTCCTACAATGAGCAGTTCTTC
TRBJ2-4 TRBD1 many TRBV19 CASKGQGVNIQYF TGTGCCAGCAAGGGACAGGGGGTCAACATTCAGTACTTC
TRBJ1-5 TRBD1 - TRBV6-1 CASSERRTGGLHPQHF TGTGCCAGCAGTGAGCGTCGGACAGGGGGCCTTCATCCCCAGCATTTT
TRBJ2-7 TRBD1 medium-sized TRBV15 CATSRSRDSTYEQYF TGTGCCACCAGCAGAAGCCGGGACAGTACCTACGAGCAGTACTTC
TRBJ1-1 - many TRBV20-1 CSAREMGRGDTEAFF TGCAGTGCTAGAGAGATGGGGCGTGGAGACACTGAAGCTTTCTTT
TRBJ2-1 TRBD2 - TRBV5-4 CAIGGVYNEQFF TGTGCCATCGGGGGGGTCTACAATGAGCAGTTCTTC
TRBJ2-1 - - TRBV7-8 CASRHGTSGNEQFF TGTGCCAGCAGACACGGGACATCAGGCAATGAGCAGTTCTTC
TRBJ2-7 - - TRBV20-1 CSATLPYGGGLREQYF TGCAGTGCTACCCTGCCGTATGGGGGAGGATTGAGGGAGCAGTACTTC
TRBJ2-7 - many TRBV7-2 CASSLESGSYEQYF TGTGCCAGCAGCTTAGAGTCGGGTTCGTACGAGCAGTACTTC
TRBJ1-2 - many TRBV20-1 CSARGTPVCTF TGCAGTGCTAGAGGGACCCCTGTATGCACCTTC
TRBJ2-7 - - TRBV15 CATSRSRDITYDQYF TGTGCCACCAGCAGAAGCCGGGACATTACCTACGATCAGTACTTC
TRBJ2-4 - many TRBV2 CASIYGAKNIQYF TGTGCCAGCATTTACGGAGCCAAAAACATTCAGTACTTC
TRBJ2-7 TRBD1 - TRBV5-5 CASSLPDGTGDEQYF TGTGCCAGCAGCTTACCGGACGGGACAGGGGACGAGCAGTACTTC
TRBJ1-1 - medium-sized TRBV6-2/TRBV6-3 CASSYTGLNTEAFF TGTGCCAGCAGTTACACGGGACTGAACACTGAAGCTTTCTTT
TRBJ2-1 TRBD1 many TRBV20-1 CSARADYRGNNEQFF TGCAGTGCTAGAGCGGATTACAGGGGCAACAATGAGCAGTTCTTC
TRBJ2-1 TRBD2 - TRBV5-1 CASSSRLAGFNEQFF TGCGCCAGCAGCTCTAGACTAGCGGGATTCAATGAGCAGTTCTTC
TRBJ2-7 - - TRBV7-2 CASSELRRGEQYF TGTGCCAGCAGCGAATTAAGAAGAGGCGAGCAGTACTTC
TRBJ2-3 - few TRBV10-3 CAISEGSGKGTDTQYF TGTGCCATCAGTGAGGGTAGTGGGAAAGGAACAGATACGCAGTACTTT
TRBJ1-5 - few TRBV5-4 CASSWGRDSNQPQHF TGTGCCAGCAGCTGGGGACGGGATAGCAATCAGCCCCAGCATTTT
TRBJ2-7 TRBD2 few TRBV27 CASSPTGLAGVHEQYF TGTGCCAGCAGTCCGACCGGACTAGCGGGAGTCCACGAGCAGTACTTC
TRBJ2-1 - many TRBV10-1 CASSGITRGSFNEQFF TGCGCCAGCAGTGGTATAACCAGGGGATCTTTCAATGAGCAGTTCTTC
TRBJ1-2 TRBD1 - TRBV28 CASSIGQGMGNYGYTF TGTGCCAGCAGCATAGGACAGGGGATGGGTAACTATGGCTACACCTTC
TRBJ2-2 - medium-sized TRBV6-1 CASKGGFTGELFF TGTGCCAGCAAAGGAGGTTTCACCGGGGAGCTGTTTTTT
TRBJ1-5 - many TRBV18 CASSRAAPLDNQPQHF TGTGCCAGCTCACGGGCAGCCCCTTTGGACAATCAGCCCCAGCATTTT
TRBJ2-3 TRBD2 medium-sized TRBV6-4 CASSVEAGSTDTQYF TGTGCCAGCAGTGTTGAAGCGGGGTCAACAGATACGCAGTATTTT
TRBJ2-5 TRBD2 many TRBV6-5 CASSYSILPSGRETQYF TGTGCCAGCAGTTACTCGATCCTTCCTAGCGGGAGAGAGACCCAGTACTTC
TRBJ2-2 - once TRBV7-6 CASSLELDSAGELFF TGTGCCAGCAGCTTAGAGCTCGATTCGGCCGGGGAGCTGTTTTTT
TRBJ2-2 - many TRBV7-8 CTSSPAQAANTGELFF TGTACCAGCAGCCCCGCACAGGCGGCTAACACCGGGGAGCTGTTTTTT